This T cell receptor (beta chain) was recovered during a study of vaccination and CD4 T cells after COVID-19. Study overall: Median time from second vaccine dose to sampling was roughly 76 days (14 to 241). In culture, cells were exposed to overlapping spike peptides from SARS-CoV-2, HCoV-NL63, HCoV-OC43 and HCoV-229E. Findings of the study overall: A median of around 86% of reactive clones, in convalescent patients, became evident only post-vaccination.

Treatment specified: approximately 9-day PBMC culture with coronavirus spike peptide pools or control peptides (ViraFEST assay). Comment on this clonotype: Its antigen remains unknown.

Cultured CD4+ T-cell DNA underwent Oncomine TCR Beta short-read sequencing. After culture, CD4+ T cells served as the source for genomic DNA extraction. Via MiXCR, TCRdb re-called the PCR reads, giving one row per CDR3 protein. Of roughly 4,000 distinct CDR3 sequences detected, 35% to 50% appear once; the ten largest clones hold over 35%. The V segment lost 5 bases and the J segment 10 bases; nucleotides outside the gene matches: 11. Germline CDR1 is SGHDN and CDR2 is FVKESK. The CDR3 runs 16 residues. The sequenced sample consisted of CD4+ T cells from blood, cultured in vitro. The sequence came from a human donor who had recovered from COVID-19. The chain uses TRBV14 and TRBJ2-3, with 14 bases aligning to TRBD2. Here the CDR3 reads CASSSYGTSGSEAQYF. As DNA, the CDR3 is TGTGCCAGCAGCTCTTACGGGACTAGCGGGAGTGAGGCGCAGTATTTT.